This TCR beta chain stems from a study of T cell responses to AZD1222 COVID-19 vaccine. Regarding the study as a whole: Reportedly, close to half of spike-specific TCRs are directed against unmutated variant regions. Most donors were white British, females outnumbered males, and clonal diversity was possibly underestimated.

As for this clone: Its antigen remains unidentified.

TCRdb's table, derived via immunoSEQ multiplex PCR, lists solely in-frame clones and lacks some. Among about 140,000 clones, roughly 92% were seen once, and the ten largest hold approximately 5.4%. Germline V gene lookup returns CDR1 LNHDA and CDR2 SQIVND (reference sequence). This CDR3 region has 14 residues. The germline V and J ends were trimmed by 6 bases and 2 bases, with 10 bases remaining between them. This receptor was identified in an adult in good health. This sample comprised peripheral blood, obtained on day 0 of AZD1222 vaccination. This chain uses TRBV19 with TRBJ1-4, with unresolved D. This chain's CDR3 is CASSDRRTNEKLFF. The CDR3, as DNA: TGTGCCAGTAGCGATCGACGGACTAATGAAAAACTGTTTTTT.